This entry is about one T cell receptor beta chain. TCRdb's table, derived via immunoSEQ multiplex PCR, lists solely in-frame clones and lacks some. This repertoire shows about 110,000 clones, roughly 87% found once; its top ten account for 3.5% to 4.5%. The CDR3 is 16 amino acids. From germline, CDR1 is PRHDT and CDR2 FYEKMQ (reference sequence). V was clipped by 0 bases and J by 7 bases, with 17 bases between them. The data are from a study of T cell responses to AZD1222 COVID-19 vaccine. The rearrangement uses TRBV13 and TRBJ2-3; tentatively, D is TRBD1 or TRBD2 (5 bases each). The sample was peripheral blood, taken on day 0 of AZD1222 vaccination. This clonotype was obtained from an adult in good health. The CDR3 is CASSLGLGTGRYTQYF. The CDR3, as DNA: TGTGCCAGCAGCTTAGGCCTCGGGACGGGGAGATATACGCAGTATTTT.